The clone carrying this TCR beta chain was counted a few times. This specimen comes from a study of blood T cell repertoires in COVID-19. This CDR3 has 14 residues. J lost 6 bases, V lost 4 bases, and 9 bases had no gene match. CDR1 LNHDA and CDR2 SQIVND come from the germline V gene (reference sequence). TCRdb's table, derived via immunoSEQ multiplex PCR, lists solely in-frame clones and lacks some. The data show about 290,000 clones, 89% seen once. Material: PBMCs or T cells enriched from blood (not recorded which). The source of this sequence is a woman aged 40 to 50 who had recovered from COVID-19. The chain employs TRBV19 and TRBJ2-7, with 7 bases fitting TRBD1. The CDR3 DNA reads TGTGCCAGTAGTAATCCGGGACAGACGTCCGAGCAGTACTTC. It specifies CASSNPGQTSEQYF.